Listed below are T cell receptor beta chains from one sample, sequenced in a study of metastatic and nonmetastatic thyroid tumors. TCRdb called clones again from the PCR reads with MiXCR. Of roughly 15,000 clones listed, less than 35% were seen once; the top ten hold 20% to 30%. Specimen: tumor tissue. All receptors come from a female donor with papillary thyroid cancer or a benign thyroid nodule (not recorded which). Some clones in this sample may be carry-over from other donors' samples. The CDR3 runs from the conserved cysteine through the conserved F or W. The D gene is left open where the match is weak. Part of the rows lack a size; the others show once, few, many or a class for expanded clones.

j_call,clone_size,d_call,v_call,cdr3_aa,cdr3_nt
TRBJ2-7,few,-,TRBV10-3,CAITRNTGSLEDEQYF,TGTGCCATCACCCGAAACACAGGCTCCCTAGAGGACGAGCAGTACTTC
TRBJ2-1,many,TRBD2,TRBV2,CASSQGLAASYNEQFF,TGTGCCAGCAGCCAGGGACTAGCGGCATCCTACAATGAGCAGTTCTTC
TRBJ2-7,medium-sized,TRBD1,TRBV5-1,CASSLADDRGYEQYF,TGCGCCAGCAGCTTGGCCGATGACAGGGGCTACGAGCAGTACTTC
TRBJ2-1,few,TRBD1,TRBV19,CASSIQGERYNEQFF,TGTGCCAGTAGTATCCAGGGGGAGAGATACAATGAGCAGTTCTTC
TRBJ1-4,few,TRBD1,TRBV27,CASSQDRNNEKLFF,TGTGCCAGCAGTCAGGACAGGAATAATGAAAAACTGTTTTTT
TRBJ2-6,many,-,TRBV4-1,CASSQAPLATGANVLTF,TGCGCCAGCAGCCAAGCCCCTCTAGCTACTGGGGCCAACGTCCTGACTTTC
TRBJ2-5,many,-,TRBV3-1,CASSRERETQYF,TGTGCCAGCAGCCGGGAGCGAGAGACCCAGTACTTC
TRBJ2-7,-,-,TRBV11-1,CASSLVLGRAATTYEQYF,TGTGCCAGCAGCTTAGTACTGGGTCGAGCGGCAACTACCTACGAGCAGTACTTC
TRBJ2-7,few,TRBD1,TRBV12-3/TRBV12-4,CASSPGQQYEQYF,TGTGCCAGCAGTCCGGGACAGCAATACGAGCAGTACTTC
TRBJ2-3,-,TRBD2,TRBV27,CASTPPAGGNTQYF,TGTGCCAGCACCCCCCCAGCGGGGGGGAATACGCAGTATTTT
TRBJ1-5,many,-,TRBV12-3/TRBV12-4,CASSSGNQPQHF,TGTGCCAGCAGTTCTGGCAATCAGCCCCAGCATTTT
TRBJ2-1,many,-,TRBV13,CASSTLREQFF,TGTGCCAGCAGCACCTTAAGGGAGCAGTTCTTC
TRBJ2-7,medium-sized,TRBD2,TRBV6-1,CASSPGLLGYEQYF,TGTGCCAGCAGTCCGGGACTATTGGGCTACGAGCAGTACTTC
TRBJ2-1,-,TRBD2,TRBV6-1,CATGGGGGSYNEQFF,TGTGCTACCGGGGGGGGCGGGGGATCCTACAATGAGCAGTTCTTC
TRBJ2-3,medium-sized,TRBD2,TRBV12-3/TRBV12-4,CASSTTSGGATDTQYF,TGTGCCAGCAGTACCACTAGCGGGGGGGCCACAGATACGCAGTATTTT
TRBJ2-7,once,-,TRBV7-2,CASSLYGRGSEQYF,TGTGCCAGCAGCTTATACGGGAGAGGGAGCGAGCAGTACTTC
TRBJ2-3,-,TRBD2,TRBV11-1,CASSLPTGTTDTDTQYF,TGTGCCAGCAGCTTACCAACCGGGACTACCGACACAGATACGCAGTATTTT
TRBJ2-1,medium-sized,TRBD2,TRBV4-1,CASSQYWREGTYNEQFF,TGCGCCAGCAGCCAGTATTGGCGGGAGGGCACCTACAATGAGCAGTTCTTC
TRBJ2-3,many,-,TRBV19,CASSMDSSGWSDTQYF,TGTGCCAGTAGTATGGACTCATCGGGGTGGTCAGATACGCAGTATTTT
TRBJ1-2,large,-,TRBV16,CASSERSGYGYTF,TGTGCCAGCAGCGAGAGATCTGGCTATGGCTACACCTTC
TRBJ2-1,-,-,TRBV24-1,CATSSGWGTPYNEQFF,TGTGCCACCAGCAGTGGATGGGGTACCCCCTACAATGAGCAGTTCTTC
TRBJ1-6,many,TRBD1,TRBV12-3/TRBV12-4,CASSQNPPDRESSPLHF,TGTGCCAGCAGCCAAAACCCCCCTGACAGGGAGAGTTCACCCCTCCACTTT
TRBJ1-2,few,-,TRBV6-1,CASSEGTEPNYGYTF,TGTGCCAGCAGTGAAGGGACAGAGCCTAACTATGGCTACACCTTC
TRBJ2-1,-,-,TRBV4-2,CASSQERRSYNEQFF,TGTGCCAGCAGCCAAGAACGGAGATCCTACAATGAGCAGTTCTTC
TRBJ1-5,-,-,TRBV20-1,CSAPPPGQLNQPQHF,TGCAGTGCCCCCCCCCCAGGACAGCTCAATCAGCCCCAGCATTTT
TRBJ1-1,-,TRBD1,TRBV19,CASTLGADRGLYHTEAFF,TGTGCCAGTACCCTAGGAGCGGACAGGGGGTTGTATCACACTGAAGCTTTCTTT
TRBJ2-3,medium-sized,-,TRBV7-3,CASSLRRADTQYF,TGTGCCAGCAGCTTGAGAAGGGCAGATACGCAGTATTTT
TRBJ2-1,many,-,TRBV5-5,CASSLFGVNEQFF,TGTGCCAGCAGCTTGTTCGGGGTGAATGAGCAGTTCTTC
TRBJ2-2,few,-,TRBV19,CASSMGHTGELFF,TGTGCCAGTAGTATGGGGCACACCGGGGAGCTGTTTTTT
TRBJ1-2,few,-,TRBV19,CASNRDGLGYNF,TGTGCCAGTAACAGGGACGGCCTAGGCTACAACTTC
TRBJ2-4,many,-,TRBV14,CASSHSPGNIQYF,TGTGCCAGCAGCCACTCACCGGGAAACATTCAGTACTTC
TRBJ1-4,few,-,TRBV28,CASRTGTNFREKLFF,TGTGCCAGCAGGACCGGGACCAACTTTCGTGAAAAACTGTTTTTT
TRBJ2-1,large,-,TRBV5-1,CASRRNHNEQFF,TGCGCCAGCAGACGGAACCACAATGAGCAGTTCTTC
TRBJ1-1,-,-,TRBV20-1,CSARLAGLNTEAFF,TGCAGTGCTAGGCTGGCGGGGTTGAACACTGAAGCTTTCTTT
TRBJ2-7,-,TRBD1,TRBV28,CASSTGTANYEQYF,TGTGCCAGCAGTACCGGGACAGCGAACTACGAGCAGTACTTC
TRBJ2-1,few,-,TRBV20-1,CSAPYRDYNEQFF,TGCAGTGCTCCTTACCGGGACTACAATGAGCAGTTCTTC
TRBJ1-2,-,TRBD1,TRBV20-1,CSAGTARNFYTF,TGCAGTGCTGGGACAGCCAGAAATTTCTACACCTTC
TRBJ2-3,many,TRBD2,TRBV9,CASSVGPAGGADTQYF,TGTGCCAGCAGCGTAGGACCAGCGGGAGGTGCCGATACGCAGTATTTT
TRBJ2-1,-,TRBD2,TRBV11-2,CASSSGRRAGVYNEQFF,TGTGCCAGCAGCTCCGGGCGCCGAGCGGGGGTGTACAATGAGCAGTTCTTC
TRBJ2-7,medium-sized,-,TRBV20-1,CSAMTIRAADYEQYF,TGCAGTGCTATGACTATCCGAGCGGCCGATTACGAGCAGTACTTC
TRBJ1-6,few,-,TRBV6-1,CASRPPGTSNSPLHF,TGTGCCAGCAGGCCCCCCGGGACCAGCAATTCACCCCTCCACTTT
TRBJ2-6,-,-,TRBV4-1,CASSQAFGSGANVLTF,TGCGCCAGCAGCCAAGCCTTCGGTTCTGGGGCCAACGTCCTGACTTTC
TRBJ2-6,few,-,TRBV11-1,CASSLFGKSGANVLTF,TGTGCCAGCAGCTTATTCGGGAAGTCCGGGGCCAACGTCCTGACTTTC
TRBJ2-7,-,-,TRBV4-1,CASSQDTGTITEQYF,TGCGCCAGCAGCCAAGATACAGGGACAATTACCGAGCAGTACTTC
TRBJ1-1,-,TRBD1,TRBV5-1,CASSLVPGQGEAFF,TGCGCCAGCAGCTTAGTCCCGGGACAGGGCGAAGCTTTCTTT
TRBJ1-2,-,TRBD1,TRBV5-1,CASSPWDSLDYGYTF,TGCGCCAGCAGCCCATGGGACAGCCTCGACTATGGCTACACCTTC
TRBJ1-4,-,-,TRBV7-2,CASSSGTSAKLFF,TGTGCCAGCAGCTCTGGCACCAGTGCAAAACTGTTTTTT
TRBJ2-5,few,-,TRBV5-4,CASSTRQTVQETQYF,TGTGCCAGCAGCACGAGACAGACGGTCCAAGAGACCCAGTACTTC
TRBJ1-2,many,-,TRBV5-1,CASGTNYGYTF,TGCGCCAGCGGGACAAACTATGGCTACACCTTC
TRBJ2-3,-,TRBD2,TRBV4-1,CASSQARLAGGSTDTQYF,TGCGCCAGCAGCCAAGCCCGACTAGCGGGGGGTAGCACAGATACGCAGTATTTT
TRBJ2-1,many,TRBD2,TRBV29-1,CSVFGTSGDSSYNEQFF,TGCAGCGTTTTCGGGACTAGCGGGGATAGCTCCTACAATGAGCAGTTCTTC
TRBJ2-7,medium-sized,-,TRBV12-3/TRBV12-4,CASSWGGMGTYEQYF,TGTGCCAGCAGTTGGGGCGGGATGGGGACCTACGAGCAGTACTTC
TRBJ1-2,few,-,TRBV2,CASSQGVGDGYTF,TGTGCCAGCTCCCAAGGGGTTGGAGATGGCTACACCTTC
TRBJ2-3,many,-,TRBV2,CASSPEASRGTDTQYF,TGTGCCAGCAGTCCAGAGGCCTCCCGCGGGACAGATACGCAGTATTTT
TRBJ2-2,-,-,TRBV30,CAWNSAGELFF,TGTGCCTGGAACAGCGCCGGGGAGCTGTTTTTT
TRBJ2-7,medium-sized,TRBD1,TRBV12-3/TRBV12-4,CASRWTGNYEQYF,TGTGCCAGCAGGTGGACAGGGAACTACGAGCAGTACTTC
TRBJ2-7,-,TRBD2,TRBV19,CATGTSVTSYEQYF,TGTGCCACAGGGACTAGCGTGACCTCCTACGAGCAGTACTTC
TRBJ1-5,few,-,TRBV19,CASSISSNQPQHF,TGTGCCAGTAGTATCTCAAGCAATCAGCCCCAGCATTTT
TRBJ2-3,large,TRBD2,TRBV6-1,CATRDWGGDTQYF,TGTGCCACCAGGGACTGGGGGGGAGATACGCAGTATTTT
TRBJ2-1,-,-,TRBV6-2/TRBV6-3,CASSSYDVRRESSYNEQFF,TGTGCCAGCAGTTCCTACGACGTACGTAGGGAAAGCTCCTACAATGAGCAGTTCTTC